This T cell receptor (beta chain) was identified in a study of blood T cell repertoires in COVID-19. The CDR3 is 16 residues long. V shed 2 bases, J shed 2 bases, and the junction held 7 bases outside the gene matches. From germline, CDR1 is MNHNS and CDR2 SASEGT. As originally analysed: The assay estimated nucleated cells by amplifying reference gene primers. Some clones are missing from TCRdb's copy, which holds only in-frame ones; the method was immunoSEQ multiplex PCR. Clonal size and the V and J genes are those of that table, whereas D and trimming came from the DNA. The top ten clones hold roughly a tenth of a sample with 110,000 to 150,000 clones, almost 90% of them seen once.

The specimen was peripheral blood. This sequence originates from a man in his fifties or sixties with active or convalescent COVID-19. The chain employs TRBV6-1 and TRBJ2-3, with 7 bases identical to TRBD2. CDR3 sequence (DNA): TGTGCCAGCAGTGAATCACTAGCGCTTAACACAGATACGCAGTATTTT. The encoded protein is CASSESLALNTDTQYF.